Following are 28 T cell receptor beta chains from one sample sequenced in a study of shared clonotypes between healthy human individuals. Clones were sequenced by immunoSEQ multiplex PCR, and TCRdb holds only the in-frame ones, with some missing. The data contain some 980,000 clones, 70% to 85% of them singletons. Material: memory CD4+ T cells sorted from blood. Subset of the sample: CD45RA-negative fraction. The receptors stem from a man aged 18 to 30 in good health.

The rearrangement uses TRBV6-1 and TRBJ1-2, with D perhaps TRBD1 (5 bases). The CDR3 totals 14 residues. The germline V and J ends were trimmed by 7 bases and 2 bases, with 14 bases remaining between them. CDR1 MNHNS and CDR2 SASEGT come from the germline V gene. The CDR3 region is CASTYGHTNYGYTF. CDR3 DNA: TGTGCCAGCACTTATGGACATACAAACTATGGCTACACCTTC.

The CDR3 here is CASSSTGGTYEQYF. The DNA for the CDR3 is TGTGCCAGCAGTTCCACAGGGGGCACCTACGAGCAGTACTTC. The chain carries TRBV27 and TRBJ2-7; 9 bases map to TRBD1. V shed 4 bases, J shed 2 bases, and the junction held 3 bases outside the gene matches. The CDR3 length is 14 residues. Germline V gene data show CDR1 as MNHEY and CDR2 as SMNVEV (reference sequence).

This chain joins TRBV6-6 and TRBJ1-3; D gene uncertain. Trimming shortened V by 5 bases and J by 0 bases, and 11 bases separated the two germline ends. The length of the CDR3 is 15 residues. In germline, CDR1 is MNHNY, CDR2 SVGAGI (reference sequence). CDR3: CASSDPSTSGNTIYF. As DNA, the CDR3 is TGTGCCAGCAGTGACCCTAGCACCTCTGGAAACACCATATATTTT.

CDR3 in DNA: TGTGCCAGCAGCCCCGGGAACAGGGGGCAATACTTC. This translates into CASSPGNRGQYF. The chain carries TRBV28 and TRBJ2-7; 9 positions match TRBD1. Germline V gene sequence: CDR1 MDHEN, CDR2 SYDVKM. Unmatched junction bases numbered 10, after V lost 6 bases and J lost 13 bases. This CDR3 has 12 residues. Variable domain in full (rest from reference TRBV28 and TRBJ2-7): DVKVTQSSRYLVKRTGEKVFLECVQDMDHENMFWYRQDPGLGLRLIYFSYDVKMKEKGDIPEGYSVSREKKERFSLILESASTNQTSMYLCASSPGNRGQYFGPGTRLTVT.

The V call is TRBV6-6, the J call TRBJ2-2; D is undetermined. Trimming cost V 2 bases and J 6 bases, with 10 bases left between them. The V gene's germline CDR1 is MNHNY and CDR2 SVGAGI (reference sequence). The CDR3 consists of 14 residues. CDR3 loop: CASSYDRHPGELFF. CDR3 in DNA: TGTGCCAGCAGTTACGATCGGCACCCCGGGGAGCTGTTTTTT.

The chain combines TRBV12-5 with TRBJ2-3; a possible D gene is TRBD2 (6 bases). The CDR3 is made up of 14 amino acids. Trimming took off 5 bases at V and 6 bases at J, with 15 bases between the two ends. CDR1 is LGHNT, CDR2 FRNRAP, per germline. In DNA form, the CDR3 reads TGTGCTAGTGGTCCAATAGCGGCTCAGGATACGCAGTATTTT. Translation: CASGPIAAQDTQYF.

The CDR3 sequence: CASSLYQGNTEAFF. CDR3 nucleotide sequence: TGTGCCAGCAGTTTATATCAGGGGAACACTGAAGCTTTCTTT. The genes are TRBV27 and TRBJ1-1; possible D gene TRBD1, 5 bases. V was pared by 1 base and J by 1 base, with 7 bases between. The CDR3 runs 14 residues. CDR1 and CDR2 (germline): MNHEY, SMNVEV (reference sequence).

On this clone itself: This sample includes further DNA sequences coding for the same CDR3. The CDR3 DNA reads as TGTGCCAGCAGCGTAGGCGGGGGGGCCTATGGCTACACCTTC. This gives the protein CASSVGGGAYGYTF. This chain links TRBV9 with TRBJ1-2, with a tentative D call TRBD1 (6 bases). Germline CDR1 SGDLS, CDR2 YYNGEE. Deletions cut 0 bases from V and 4 bases from J, with 10 bases between. The CDR3 runs 14 residues.

This clone has just a few counts. V usage is TRBV28 and J usage is TRBJ1-5, with 8 positions matching TRBD1. CDR3 size: 15 residues. Per germline, CDR1 MDHEN and CDR2 SYDVKM. V was pared by 5 bases and J by 6 bases, with 9 bases of the junction left unmatched. CDR3 coding DNA: TGTGCCAGCAGTCAACAGGGGGTCAATAGTCAGCCCCAGCATTTT. Translating gives CASSQQGVNSQPQHF.

V gene TRBV7-3 combines with J gene TRBJ2-1; D is perhaps TRBD1 (5 bases). Trimming took off 1 base at V and 2 bases at J, with 12 bases between the two ends. In germline, CDR1 is SGHTA, CDR2 FQGTGA. The CDR3 consists of 16 residues. The DNA of the CDR3 is TGTGCCAGCAGCTTAAGTTCAGGGAACCCCTACAATGAGCAGTTCTTC. It translates to CASSLSSGNPYNEQFF.

The chain links TRBV7-3 to TRBJ2-2, with D perhaps given as TRBD1 or TRBD2 (5 bases each). The CDR3 has 14 amino acids. V was shortened by 9 bases and J by 4 bases, with 15 bases between the two germline ends. The germline V gene has CDR1 SGHTA and CDR2 FQGTGA. CDR3 in amino acids: CASGGGQITGELFF. The CDR3 coding sequence is TGTGCCAGTGGGGGTGGGCAGATCACCGGGGAGCTGTTTTTT.

The V call is TRBV5-4, the J call TRBJ2-2; TRBD1 aligns across 7 bases. V lost 2 bases to trimming and J lost 7 bases; unmatched junction nucleotides: 5. Germline lookup yields CDR1 SGHNT and CDR2 YYREEE (reference sequence). This CDR3 is 14 amino acids long. As DNA, the CDR3 is TGTGCCAGCAGCTTTGGGACAGTTAACGGGGAGCTGTTTTTT. The encoded protein is CASSFGTVNGELFF.

This chain joins TRBV10-1 and TRBJ1-2; a possible D gene is TRBD1 (6 bases). There are 13 residues in the CDR3. Trimming removed 4 bases from V and 1 base from J, with 7 bases in between. Germline loops: CDR1 WNHNN, CDR2 SYGVQD (reference sequence). As DNA, the CDR3 is TGCGCCAGCAGTGCGGACAGTAACTATGGCTACACCTTC. This sequence encodes CASSADSNYGYTF.

V is TRBV5-6 and J is TRBJ2-3, with 10 bases identical to TRBD2. Per germline, CDR1 SGHDT and CDR2 YYEEEE. V lost 0 bases, J lost 0 bases, and 7 bases stayed unmatched. This CDR3 is built from 18 residues. DNA for the CDR3: TGTGCCAGCAGCTTGGTTAGCGGGGGGTCTATAAGCACAGATACGCAGTATTTT. It translates to CASSLVSGGSISTDTQYF.

The CDR3 protein is CASSVGQVEKLFF. CDR3 bases: TGTGCCAGCAGCGTAGGACAGGTTGAAAAACTGTTTTTT. This chain joins TRBV7-6 and TRBJ1-4, with 7 nucleotides matching TRBD1. With 5 bases clipped from V and 7 bases from J, the junction kept 4 bases outside the gene matches. The CDR3 spans 13 residues. From germline, CDR1 is SGHVS and CDR2 FNYEAQ.

The chain links TRBV5-4 to TRBJ2-2, with 8 bases fitting TRBD1. The CDR3 covers 15 residues. V shed 3 bases, J shed 6 bases, and the junction held 7 bases outside the gene matches. Germline CDR1 and CDR2: SGHNT and YYREEE (reference sequence). The CDR3 DNA is TGTGCCAGCAGCTCCTCCAGGGGGCATTCCGGGGAGCTGTTTTTT. Protein product: CASSSSRGHSGELFF.

The V gene is TRBV7-2, the J gene TRBJ1-5; 10 positions match TRBD1. Trimming took 1 base from V and 5 from J; bases not matched to a gene: 2. The CDR3 sequence is 15 residues long. CDR1 is SGHTA, CDR2 FQGNSA, per germline. The CDR3 is CASSLVGTGDQPQHF. The DNA of the CDR3 is TGTGCCAGCAGCTTAGTTGGGACAGGGGATCAGCCCCAGCATTTT.

A remark on this clone: A single base is all that separates this from a far larger clone, so a read error is likely. The chain has TRBV11-2 and TRBJ1-3; 7 nucleotides match TRBD1. Unmatched junction bases numbered 1, after V lost 1 base and J lost 4 bases. The length of the CDR3 is 14 residues. Germline loops: CDR1 SGHAT, CDR2 FQNNGV. Written as DNA, the CDR3 is TGTGCCAGCAGCTTAGGACAGGGAGGAAACACCATATATTTT. The encoded protein is CASSLGQGGNTIYF.

The chain links TRBV28 to TRBJ1-5; TRBD1 agrees at 10 bases. Unmatched junction bases numbered 8, after V lost 6 bases and J lost 6 bases. Germline assignment: CDR1 MDHEN and CDR2 SYDVKM. CDR3 length: 15 residues. CDR3 DNA sequence: TGTGCCAGCAGCTGGGGACAGGGGAAAGGTCAGCCCCAGCATTTT. Translated: CASSWGQGKGQPQHF.

The rearrangement joins TRBV30 to TRBJ2-3; 8 bases agree with TRBD2. This CDR3 spans 14 amino acids. CDR1 is GTSNPN and CDR2 is SVGIG in the germline V gene (reference sequence). The ends lost 0 bases at V and 7 bases at J; junction bases unmatched: 6. The CDR3 is CAWSVGGGMNTQYF. In DNA, the CDR3 is TGTGCCTGGAGTGTAGGCGGGGGGATGAATACGCAGTATTTT.

This clone is a singleton in its sample. This chain joins TRBV27 and TRBJ1-4; TRBD1 matches at 8 bases. CDR3 length equals 15 residues. Germline V gene data show CDR1 as MNHEY and CDR2 as SMNVEV (reference sequence). V dropped 6 bases and J dropped 3; count of bases not matched to a gene: 6. Here the CDR3 reads CASRQWTGPNEKLFF. CDR3 nucleotides: TGTGCCAGCAGACAATGGACAGGGCCTAATGAAAAACTGTTTTTT.

This clone has a handful of counts. The chain is built from TRBV18 and TRBJ1-4; D gene ambiguous. The germline V gene has CDR1 KGHSH and CDR2 LQKENI. The CDR3 length is 16 residues. V was trimmed by 3 bases and J by 0 bases, leaving 11 bases between them. CDR3 sequence reads: CASSPDRVATNEKLFF. The CDR3 DNA reads TGTGCCAGCTCACCGGACCGGGTTGCAACTAATGAAAAACTGTTTTTT.

The chain combines TRBV6-5 with TRBJ1-2; tentative D call: TRBD1 (5 bases). The germline V and J ends were trimmed by 6 bases and 0 bases, with 11 bases remaining between them. There are 14 residues in the CDR3. CDR1 and CDR2 from the germline V gene are MNHEY and SVGAGI. The DNA of the CDR3 is TGTGCCAGCAGAAGGGACGGGACTAACTATGGCTACACCTTC. It is translated as CASRRDGTNYGYTF.

The chain recombines TRBV6-6 with TRBJ2-5; 8 bases are a match to TRBD1. CDR1 and CDR2 from the germline V gene are MNHNY and SVGAGI (reference sequence). Germline trimming cut 6 bases from V and 4 bases from J; bases unmatched to any gene: 1. This CDR3 is built from 12 residues. Here the CDR3 DNA reads TGTGCCAGCAGACAGGGGGGAGAGACCCAGTACTTC. This gives the protein CASRQGGETQYF.

The V and J genes are TRBV7-9 and TRBJ2-6, with 9 bases lining up with TRBD1. This CDR3 contains 15 residues. Germline values: CDR1 SEHNR, CDR2 FQNEAQ (reference sequence). Trimming removed 5 bases from V and 2 bases from J; junction bases left unmatched: 1. CDR3 coding DNA: TGTGCCAGCAGCCGGGACAGGGCTGGGGCCAACGTCCTGACTTTC. Its translation: CASSRDRAGANVLTF.

The V gene is TRBV5-4, the J gene TRBJ1-6, with 10 bases aligning to TRBD1. Germline V gene data show CDR1 as SGHNT and CDR2 as YYREEE (reference sequence). The J segment lost 7 bases and the V segment lost 4 bases, leaving 8 bases of the junction unmatched. This CDR3 is 16 amino acids long. The CDR3 coding sequence is TGTGCCAGCAGCCAGGGCGGACAGGGGGTGAATTCACCCCTCCACTTT. Its protein product is CASSQGGQGVNSPLHF.

V gene TRBV19 combines with J gene TRBJ1-5; TRBD1 is a possible D gene (6 bases). The CDR3 is 16 residues long. Germline V gives CDR1 LNHDA, CDR2 SQIVND (reference sequence). V gave up 6 bases and J gave up 3 bases, with 18 bases separating them. The CDR3 here is CASSPSGGLFNQPQHF. DNA of the CDR3: TGTGCCAGTAGCCCCTCGGGGGGCCTGTTCAATCAGCCCCAGCATTTT.

To note about this clone: Other DNA sequences in the same sample also yield this CDR3. The rearrangement uses TRBV6-5 and TRBJ2-5; TRBD1 agrees at 10 bases. The CDR3 is 15 residues long. Germline V CDR1 and CDR2: MNHEY, SVGAGI. V lost 2 bases and J lost 2; bases outside the gene matches: 2. The CDR3 sequence is CASSYGTGVQETQYF. The CDR3 coding sequence is TGTGCCAGCAGTTACGGGACAGGGGTTCAAGAGACCCAGTACTTC.